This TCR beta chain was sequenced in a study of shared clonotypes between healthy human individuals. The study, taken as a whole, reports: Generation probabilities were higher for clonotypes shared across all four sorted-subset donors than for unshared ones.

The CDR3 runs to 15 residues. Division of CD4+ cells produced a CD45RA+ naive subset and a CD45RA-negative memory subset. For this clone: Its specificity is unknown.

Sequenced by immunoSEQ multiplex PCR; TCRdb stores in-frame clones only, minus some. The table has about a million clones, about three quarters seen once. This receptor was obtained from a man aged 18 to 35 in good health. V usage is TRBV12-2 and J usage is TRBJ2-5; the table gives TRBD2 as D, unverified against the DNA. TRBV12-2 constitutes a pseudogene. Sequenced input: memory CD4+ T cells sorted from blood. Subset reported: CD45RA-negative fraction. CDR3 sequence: CASRLDPRAPETQYF. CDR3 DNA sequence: TGTGCAAGTCGCTTAGACCCGAGAGCCCCAGAGACCCAGTACTTC.